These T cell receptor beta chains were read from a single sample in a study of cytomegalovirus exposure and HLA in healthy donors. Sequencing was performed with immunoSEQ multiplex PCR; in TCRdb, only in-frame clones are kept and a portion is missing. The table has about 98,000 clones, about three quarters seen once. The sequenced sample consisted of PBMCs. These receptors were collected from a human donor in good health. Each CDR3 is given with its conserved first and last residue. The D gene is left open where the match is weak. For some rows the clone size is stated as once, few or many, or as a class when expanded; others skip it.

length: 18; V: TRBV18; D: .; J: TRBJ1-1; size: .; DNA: TGTGCCAGCTCACCCGCACGCGGAGGGATCGGGGGGAACACTGAAGCTTTCTTT; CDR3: CASSPARGGIGGNTEAFF
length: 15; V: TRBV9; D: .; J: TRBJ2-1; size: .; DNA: TGTGCCAGCAGCGTCCCCGACACCTCTCCTAATGAGCAGTTCTTC; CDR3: CASSVPDTSPNEQFF
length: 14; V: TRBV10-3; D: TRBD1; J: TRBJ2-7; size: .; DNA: TGTGCCATCCGAAGGACAGGGAGCTCCTACGAGCAGTACTTC; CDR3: CAIRRTGSSYEQYF
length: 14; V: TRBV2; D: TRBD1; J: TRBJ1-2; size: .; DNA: TGTGCCAGCAAGGGACAGGGGCGCAACTATGGCTACACCTTC; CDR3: CASKGQGRNYGYTF
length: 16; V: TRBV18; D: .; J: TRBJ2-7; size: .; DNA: TGTGCCAGCTCACCACCGGGTAGCACCAACTCCTACGAGCAGTACTTC; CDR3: CASSPPGSTNSYEQYF
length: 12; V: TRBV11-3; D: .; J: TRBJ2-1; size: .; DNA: TGTGCCAGCAGCTTAGGAGACTATGAGCAGTTCTTC; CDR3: CASSLGDYEQFF
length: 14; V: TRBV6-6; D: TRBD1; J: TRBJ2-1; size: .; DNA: TGTGCCAGCAGGGGGACAGGGGAGGGCAATGAGCAGTTCTTC; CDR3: CASRGTGEGNEQFF
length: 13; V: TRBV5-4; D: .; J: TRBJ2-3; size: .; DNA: TGTGCCTCAACAACAGGGACGACAGATACGCAGTATTTT; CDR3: CASTTGTTDTQYF
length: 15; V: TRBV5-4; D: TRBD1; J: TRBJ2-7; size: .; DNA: TGTGCCAGCTCTTTTTCTCGACAGGGGGACTACGAGCAGTACTTC; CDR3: CASSFSRQGDYEQYF
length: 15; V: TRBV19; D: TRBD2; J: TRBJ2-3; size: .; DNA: TGTGCCAGTAGTATACTAGCGGGAGGCGAGCGGACGCAGTATTTT; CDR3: CASSILAGGERTQYF
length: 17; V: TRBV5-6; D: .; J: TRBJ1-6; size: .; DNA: TGTGCCAGCAGCTTCGGCTCGCAGGCCTCGTATAATTCACCCCTCCACTTT; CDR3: CASSFGSQASYNSPLHF
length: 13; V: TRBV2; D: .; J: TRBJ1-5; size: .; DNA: TGTGCCAGCAGTGGACAGAGCAATCAGCCCCAGCATTTT; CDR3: CASSGQSNQPQHF
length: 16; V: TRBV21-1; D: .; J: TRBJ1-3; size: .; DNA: TGTGCCAGCAGCAACGGGAACAGGGGAGCTGGAAACACCATATATTTT; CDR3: CASSNGNRGAGNTIYF
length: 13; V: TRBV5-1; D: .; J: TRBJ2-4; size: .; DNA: TGCGCCAGCAGCTTCCTAGAGGCGGACATTCAGTACTTC; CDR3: CASSFLEADIQYF
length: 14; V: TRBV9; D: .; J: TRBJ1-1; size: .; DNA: TGTGCCAGCAGCCGAGGAGGGAGAAACACTGAAGCTTTCTTT; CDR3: CASSRGGRNTEAFF
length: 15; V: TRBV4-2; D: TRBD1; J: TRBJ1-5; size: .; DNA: TGTGCCAGCAGCCAAGACGGGACAGGGTTTAGAACCCAGCATTTT; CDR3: CASSQDGTGFRTQHF
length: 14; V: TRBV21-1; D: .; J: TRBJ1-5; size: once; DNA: TGTGCCAGCAGCAAAGGACAGGGTGGTCAGCCCCAGCATTTT; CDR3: CASSKGQGGQPQHF
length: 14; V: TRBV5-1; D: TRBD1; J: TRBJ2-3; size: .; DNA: TGCGCCAGCAGCCTGACAGGGAGCACAGATACGCAGTATTTT; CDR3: CASSLTGSTDTQYF
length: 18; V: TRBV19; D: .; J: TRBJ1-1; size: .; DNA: TGTGCCAGTAGTATAGGTCCCCCTCCCCTGGGGCGCGGAACTGAAGCTTTCTTT; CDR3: CASSIGPPPLGRGTEAFF
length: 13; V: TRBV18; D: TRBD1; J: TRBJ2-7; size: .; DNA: TGTGCCAGCTCCCCGACAGGGGACTACGAGCAGTACTTC; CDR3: CASSPTGDYEQYF
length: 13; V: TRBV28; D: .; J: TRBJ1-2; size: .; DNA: TGTGCCAGCAGCCCCCCCTCGAACTATGGCTACACCTTC; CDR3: CASSPPSNYGYTF
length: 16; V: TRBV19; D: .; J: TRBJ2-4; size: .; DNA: TGTGCCAGTAGTATAGCTGCGGGCCCTAGCCAAAAACATCAGTACTTC; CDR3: CASSIAAGPSQKHQYF
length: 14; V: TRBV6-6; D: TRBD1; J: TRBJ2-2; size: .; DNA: TGTGCCAGCAGTGGGACAGGGTTGACCGGGGAGCTGTTTTTT; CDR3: CASSGTGLTGELFF
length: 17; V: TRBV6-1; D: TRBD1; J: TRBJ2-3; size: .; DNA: TGTGCCAGCAGTGGGCGAACCGGGACAGGGAGCACAGATACGCAGTATTTT; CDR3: CASSGRTGTGSTDTQYF
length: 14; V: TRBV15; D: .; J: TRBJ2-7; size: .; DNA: TGTGCCACCAGCAGGGGGACGACAGGACTCGAGCAGTACTTC; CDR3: CATSRGTTGLEQYF
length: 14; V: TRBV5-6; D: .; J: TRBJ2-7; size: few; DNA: TGTGCCAGCAGCGGAACCGGGACACACTACGAGCAGTACTTC; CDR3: CASSGTGTHYEQYF
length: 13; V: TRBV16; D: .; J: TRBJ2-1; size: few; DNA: TGTGCCAGCAGCCAATTCGGGGATTGTGAGCAGTTCTTC; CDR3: CASSQFGDCEQFF
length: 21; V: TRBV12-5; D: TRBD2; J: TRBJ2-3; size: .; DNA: TGTGCTAGTGGTTTGCCTACCTCCCACCTCAACTGGCGGGGGGGCCGAGATACGCAGTATTTT; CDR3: CASGLPTSHLNWRGGRDTQYF
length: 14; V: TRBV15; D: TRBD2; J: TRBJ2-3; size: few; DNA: TGTGCCACCAGCGGCGGGAGGGCAACAGATACGCAGTATTTT; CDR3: CATSGGRATDTQYF
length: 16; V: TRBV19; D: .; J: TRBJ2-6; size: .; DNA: TGTGCCAGTAGTATGGGTACAGGATCTGGGGCCAACGTCCTGACTTTC; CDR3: CASSMGTGSGANVLTF
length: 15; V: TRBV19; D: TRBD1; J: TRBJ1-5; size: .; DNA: TGTGCCAGTAGCTTTGGGACAGGGCTTAATCAGCCCCAGCATTTT; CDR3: CASSFGTGLNQPQHF
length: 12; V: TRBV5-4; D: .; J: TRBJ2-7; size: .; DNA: TGTGCCAGCAGCTTTCAGGGTAAGGAGCAGTACTTC; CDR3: CASSFQGKEQYF
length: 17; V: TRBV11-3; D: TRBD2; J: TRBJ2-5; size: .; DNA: TGTGCCAGCAGCTTAGATACGACTAGCGGGATCCAAGAGACCCAGTACTTC; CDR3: CASSLDTTSGIQETQYF
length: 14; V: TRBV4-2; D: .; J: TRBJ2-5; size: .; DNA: TGTGCCAGCAGCCAAGATGTCCTAACGAGGAACCAGTACTTC; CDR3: CASSQDVLTRNQYF
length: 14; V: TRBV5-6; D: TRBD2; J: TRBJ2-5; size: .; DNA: TGTGCCAGCAGCTTACTAGCGGGGCAAGAGACCCAGTACTTC; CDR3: CASSLLAGQETQYF
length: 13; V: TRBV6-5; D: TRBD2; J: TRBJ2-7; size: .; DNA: TGTGCCAGCAGTCCTAGCGGGATCTACGAGCAGTACTTC; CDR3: CASSPSGIYEQYF
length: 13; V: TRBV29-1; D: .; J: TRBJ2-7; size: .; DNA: TGCAGCGTTGAAAAAGCAGGGGTCTACGAGCAGTACTTC; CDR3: CSVEKAGVYEQYF
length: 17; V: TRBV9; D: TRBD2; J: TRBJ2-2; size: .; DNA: TGTGCCAGCAGCGTACTGGGACTAGCGTCGAACACCGGGGAGCTGTTTTTT; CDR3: CASSVLGLASNTGELFF
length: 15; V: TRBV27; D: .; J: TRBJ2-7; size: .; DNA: TGTGCCAGCAGTTTATCAGTGCTAGCGACATACGAGCAGTACTTC; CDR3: CASSLSVLATYEQYF
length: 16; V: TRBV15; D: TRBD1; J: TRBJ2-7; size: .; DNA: TGTGCCACCAGCAGAGAATTCGGGACAGGTGGCTACGAGCAGTACTTC; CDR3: CATSREFGTGGYEQYF
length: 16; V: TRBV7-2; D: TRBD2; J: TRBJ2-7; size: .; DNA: TGTGCCAGCAGCCGTTCTCTAGCGGGAGCAATTTACGAGCAGTACTTC; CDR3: CASSRSLAGAIYEQYF
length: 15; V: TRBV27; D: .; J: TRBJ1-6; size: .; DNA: TGTGCCAGCAGTTTAGCAGGGCTTTATAATTCACCCCTCCACTTT; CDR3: CASSLAGLYNSPLHF
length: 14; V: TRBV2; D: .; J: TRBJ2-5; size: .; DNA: TGTGCCAGCAGTGAAGGGGGCGGCCAAGAGACCCAGTACTTC; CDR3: CASSEGGGQETQYF
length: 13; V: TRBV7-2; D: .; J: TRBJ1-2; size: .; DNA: TGTGCCAGCAGCTTAGTTCCAGGGAATGGCTACACCTTC; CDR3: CASSLVPGNGYTF
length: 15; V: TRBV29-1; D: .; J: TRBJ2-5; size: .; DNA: TGCAGCGTTGACCTTCCCCTGGGAGCCCAGGAGACCCAGTACTTC; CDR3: CSVDLPLGAQETQYF
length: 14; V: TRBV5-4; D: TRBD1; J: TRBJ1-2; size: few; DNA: TGTGCCAGCAGCCAGCAGGGACAGGCCCTTCGCTACACCTTC; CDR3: CASSQQGQALRYTF
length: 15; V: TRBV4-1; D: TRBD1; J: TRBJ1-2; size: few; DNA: TGCGCCAGCAGCCTCCGGGACAGGGTGGCCTATGGCTACACCTTC; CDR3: CASSLRDRVAYGYTF